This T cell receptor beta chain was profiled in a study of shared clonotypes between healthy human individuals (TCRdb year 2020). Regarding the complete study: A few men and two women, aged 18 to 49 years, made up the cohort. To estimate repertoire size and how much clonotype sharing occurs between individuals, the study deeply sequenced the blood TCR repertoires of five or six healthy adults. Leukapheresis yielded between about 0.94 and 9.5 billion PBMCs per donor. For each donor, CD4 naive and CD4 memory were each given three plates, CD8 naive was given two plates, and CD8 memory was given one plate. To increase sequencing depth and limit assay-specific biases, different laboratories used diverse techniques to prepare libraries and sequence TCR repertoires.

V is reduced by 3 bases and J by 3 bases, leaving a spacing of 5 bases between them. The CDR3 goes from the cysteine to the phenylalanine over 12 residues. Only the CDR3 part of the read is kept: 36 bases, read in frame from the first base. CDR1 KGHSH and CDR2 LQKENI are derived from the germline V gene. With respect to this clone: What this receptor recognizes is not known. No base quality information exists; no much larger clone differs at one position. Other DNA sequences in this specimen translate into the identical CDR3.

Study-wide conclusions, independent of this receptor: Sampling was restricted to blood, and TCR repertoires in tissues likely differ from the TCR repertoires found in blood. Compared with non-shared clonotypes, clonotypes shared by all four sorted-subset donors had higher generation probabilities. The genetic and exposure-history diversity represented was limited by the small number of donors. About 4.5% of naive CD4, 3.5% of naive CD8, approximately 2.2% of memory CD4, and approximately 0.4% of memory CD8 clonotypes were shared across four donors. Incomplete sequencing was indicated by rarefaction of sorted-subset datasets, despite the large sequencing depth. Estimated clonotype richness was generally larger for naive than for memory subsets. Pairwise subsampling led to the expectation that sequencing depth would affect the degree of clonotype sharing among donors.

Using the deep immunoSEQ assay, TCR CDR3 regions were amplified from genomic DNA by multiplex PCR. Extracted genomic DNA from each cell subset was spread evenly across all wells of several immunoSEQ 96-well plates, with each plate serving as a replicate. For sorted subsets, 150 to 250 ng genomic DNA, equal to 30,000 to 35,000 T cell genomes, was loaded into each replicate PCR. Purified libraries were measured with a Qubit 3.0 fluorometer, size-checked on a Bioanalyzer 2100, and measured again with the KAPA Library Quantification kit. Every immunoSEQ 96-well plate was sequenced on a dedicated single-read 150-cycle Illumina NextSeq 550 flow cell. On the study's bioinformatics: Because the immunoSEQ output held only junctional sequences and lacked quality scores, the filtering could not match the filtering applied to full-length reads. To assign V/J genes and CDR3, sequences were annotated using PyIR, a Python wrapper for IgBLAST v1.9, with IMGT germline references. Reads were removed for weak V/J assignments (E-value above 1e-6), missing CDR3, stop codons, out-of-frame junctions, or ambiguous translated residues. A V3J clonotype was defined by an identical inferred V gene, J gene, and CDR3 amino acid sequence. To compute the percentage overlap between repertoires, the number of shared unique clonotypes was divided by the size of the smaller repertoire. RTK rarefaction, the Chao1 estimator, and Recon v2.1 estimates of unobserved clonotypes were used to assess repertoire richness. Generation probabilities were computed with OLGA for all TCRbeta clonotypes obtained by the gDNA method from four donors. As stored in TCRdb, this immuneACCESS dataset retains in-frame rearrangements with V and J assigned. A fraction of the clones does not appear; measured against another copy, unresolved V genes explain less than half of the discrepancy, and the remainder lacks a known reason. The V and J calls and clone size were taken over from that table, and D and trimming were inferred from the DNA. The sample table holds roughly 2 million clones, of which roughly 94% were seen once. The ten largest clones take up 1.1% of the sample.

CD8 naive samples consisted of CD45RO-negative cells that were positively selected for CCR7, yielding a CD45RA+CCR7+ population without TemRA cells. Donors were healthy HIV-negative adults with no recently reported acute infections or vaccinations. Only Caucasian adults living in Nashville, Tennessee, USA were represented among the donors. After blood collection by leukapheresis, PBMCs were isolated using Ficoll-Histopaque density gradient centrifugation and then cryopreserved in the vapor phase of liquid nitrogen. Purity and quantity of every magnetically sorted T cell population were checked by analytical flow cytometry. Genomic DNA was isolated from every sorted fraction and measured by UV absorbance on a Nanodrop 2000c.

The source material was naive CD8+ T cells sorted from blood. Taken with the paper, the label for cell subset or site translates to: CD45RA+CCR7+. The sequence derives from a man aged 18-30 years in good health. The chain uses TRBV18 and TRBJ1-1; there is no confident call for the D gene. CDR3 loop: CASSPGDTEAFF. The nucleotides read TGTGCCAGCTCACCGGGAGACACTGAAGCTTTCTTT.